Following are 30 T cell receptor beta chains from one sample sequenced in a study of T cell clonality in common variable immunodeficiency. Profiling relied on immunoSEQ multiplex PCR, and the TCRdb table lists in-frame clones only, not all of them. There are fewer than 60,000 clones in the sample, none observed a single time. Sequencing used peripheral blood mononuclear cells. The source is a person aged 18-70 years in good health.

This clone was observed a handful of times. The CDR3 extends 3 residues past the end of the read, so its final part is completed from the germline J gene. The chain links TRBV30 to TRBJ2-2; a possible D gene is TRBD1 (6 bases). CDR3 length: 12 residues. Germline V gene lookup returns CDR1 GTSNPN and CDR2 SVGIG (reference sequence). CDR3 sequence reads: CAWSVQGSPLFF. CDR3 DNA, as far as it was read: TGTGCCTGGAGTGTACAGGGTTCACCG.

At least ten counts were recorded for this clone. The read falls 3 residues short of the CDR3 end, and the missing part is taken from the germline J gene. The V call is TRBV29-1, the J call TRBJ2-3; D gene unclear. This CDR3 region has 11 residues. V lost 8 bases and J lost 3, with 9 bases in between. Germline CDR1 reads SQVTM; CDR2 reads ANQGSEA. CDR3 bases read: TGCAGCTCCTTTCGGACAGATACG. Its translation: CSSFRTDT. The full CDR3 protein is CSSFRTDTQYF.

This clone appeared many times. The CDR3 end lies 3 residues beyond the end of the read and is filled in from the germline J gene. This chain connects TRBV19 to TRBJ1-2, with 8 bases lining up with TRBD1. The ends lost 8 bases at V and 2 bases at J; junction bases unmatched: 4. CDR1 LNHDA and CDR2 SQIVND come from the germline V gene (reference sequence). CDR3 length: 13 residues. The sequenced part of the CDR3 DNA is TGTGCCAGTTGGGGACAGGTGAACTATGGC. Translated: CASWGQVNYG. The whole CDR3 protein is CASWGQVNYGYTF.

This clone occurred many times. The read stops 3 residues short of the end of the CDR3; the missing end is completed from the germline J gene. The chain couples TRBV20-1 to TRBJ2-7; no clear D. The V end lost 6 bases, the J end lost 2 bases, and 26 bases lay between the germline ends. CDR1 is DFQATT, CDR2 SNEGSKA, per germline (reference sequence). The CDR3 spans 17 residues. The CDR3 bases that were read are TGCAGTGCCCGAACCCTAGGAGCCCTCACCCCCGCCTACGAG. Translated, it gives CSARTLGALTPAYE. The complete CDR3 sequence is CSARTLGALTPAYEQYF.

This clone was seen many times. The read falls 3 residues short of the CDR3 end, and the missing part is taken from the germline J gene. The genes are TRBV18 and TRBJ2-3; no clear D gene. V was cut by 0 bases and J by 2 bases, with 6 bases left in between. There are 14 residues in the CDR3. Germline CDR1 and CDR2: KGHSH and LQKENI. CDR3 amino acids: CASSPPALTDTQYF. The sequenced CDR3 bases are TGTGCCAGCTCACCACCTGCACTCACAGATACG.

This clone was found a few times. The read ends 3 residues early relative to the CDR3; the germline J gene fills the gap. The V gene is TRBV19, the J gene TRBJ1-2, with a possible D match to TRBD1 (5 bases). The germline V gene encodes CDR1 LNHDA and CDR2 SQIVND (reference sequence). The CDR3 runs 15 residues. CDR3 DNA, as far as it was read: TGTGCCAGTGGCGTTAGCGCTAGCGGGGGGGATGAC. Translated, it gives CASGVSASGGDD. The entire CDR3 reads CASGVSASGGDDYTF.

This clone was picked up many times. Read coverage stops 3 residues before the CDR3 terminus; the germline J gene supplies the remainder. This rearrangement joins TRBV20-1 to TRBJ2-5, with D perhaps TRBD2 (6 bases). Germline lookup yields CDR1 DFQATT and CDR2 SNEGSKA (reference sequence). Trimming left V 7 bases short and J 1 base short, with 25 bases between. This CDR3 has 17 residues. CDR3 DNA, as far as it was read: TGCAGTGTTTCTGAAGGTGGCGGGGTGGGGCCCCAAGAGACC. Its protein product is CSVSEGGGVGPQET. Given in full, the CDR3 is CSVSEGGGVGPQETQYF.

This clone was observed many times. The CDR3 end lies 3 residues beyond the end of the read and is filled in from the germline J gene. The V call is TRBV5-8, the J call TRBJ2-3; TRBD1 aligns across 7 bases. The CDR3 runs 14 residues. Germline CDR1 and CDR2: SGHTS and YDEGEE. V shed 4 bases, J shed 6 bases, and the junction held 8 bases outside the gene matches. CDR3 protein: CASSPGQWGDTQYF. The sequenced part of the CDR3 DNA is TGTGCCAGCAGCCCGGGACAGTGGGGGGATACG.

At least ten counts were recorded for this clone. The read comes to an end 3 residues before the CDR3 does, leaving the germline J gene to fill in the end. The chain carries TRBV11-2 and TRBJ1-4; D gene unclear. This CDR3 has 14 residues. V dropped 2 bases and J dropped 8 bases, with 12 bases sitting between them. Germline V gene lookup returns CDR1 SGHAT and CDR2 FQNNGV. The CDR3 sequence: CASSLPSITEKLFF. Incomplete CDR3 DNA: TGTGCCAGCAGCTTACCCAGTATCACAGAAAAA.

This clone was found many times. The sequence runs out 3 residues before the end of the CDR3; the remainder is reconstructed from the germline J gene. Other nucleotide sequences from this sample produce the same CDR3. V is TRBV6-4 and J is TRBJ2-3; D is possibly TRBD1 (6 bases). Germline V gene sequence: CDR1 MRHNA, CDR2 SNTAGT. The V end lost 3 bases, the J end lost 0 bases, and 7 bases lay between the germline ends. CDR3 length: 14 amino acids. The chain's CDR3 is CASSERGSTDTQYF. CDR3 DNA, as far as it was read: TGTGCCAGCAGTGAAAGGGGGAGCACAGATACG.

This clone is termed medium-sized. CDR3 sequence: CASSEPGLVRDNEQFF. The CDR3 DNA, read in part, is TGTGCCAGCAGTGAACCGGGACTAGTGAGGGACAATGAG. The chain is built from TRBV6-1 and TRBJ2-1; 8 bases map to TRBD2. The observed sequence ends 3 residues before the CDR3 terminus, with the missing tail filled in from the germline J gene. Germline loops: CDR1 MNHNS, CDR2 SASEGT. The CDR3 length is 16 residues. V shed 2 bases, J shed 5 bases, and the junction held 8 bases outside the gene matches.

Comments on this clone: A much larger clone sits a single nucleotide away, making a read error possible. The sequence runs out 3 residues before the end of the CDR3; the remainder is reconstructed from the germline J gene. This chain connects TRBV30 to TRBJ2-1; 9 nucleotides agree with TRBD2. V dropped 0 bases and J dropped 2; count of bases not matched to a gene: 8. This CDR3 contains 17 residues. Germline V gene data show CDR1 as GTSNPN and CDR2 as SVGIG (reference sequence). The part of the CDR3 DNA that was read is TGTGCCTGGAGTGTACGGAGCGGGAGGACCCCCTACAATGAG. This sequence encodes CAWSVRSGRTPYNE. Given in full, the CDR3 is CAWSVRSGRTPYNEQFF. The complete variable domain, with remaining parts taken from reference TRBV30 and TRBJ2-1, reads SQTIHQWPATLVQPVGSPLSLECTVEGTSNPNLYWYRQAAGRGLQLLFYSVGIGQISSEVPQNLSASRPQDRQFILSSKKLLLSDSGFYLCAWSVRSGRTPYNEQFFGPGTRLTVL.

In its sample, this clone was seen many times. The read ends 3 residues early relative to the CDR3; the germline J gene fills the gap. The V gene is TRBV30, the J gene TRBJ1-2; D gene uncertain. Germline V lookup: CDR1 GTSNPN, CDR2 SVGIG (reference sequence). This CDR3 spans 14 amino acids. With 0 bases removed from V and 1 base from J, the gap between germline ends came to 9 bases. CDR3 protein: CAWSVWPFNYGYTF. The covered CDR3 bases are TGTGCCTGGAGTGTATGGCCCTTTAACTATGGC.

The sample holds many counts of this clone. The CDR3 region is CASSETGEYAFF. CDR3 DNA (partial): TGTGCCAGCAGTGAGACAGGGGAGTAT. This chain joins TRBV2 and TRBJ1-1; 8 bases are shared with TRBD1. The sequence runs out 3 residues before the end of the CDR3; the remainder is reconstructed from the germline J gene. Germline V gene data show CDR1 as SNHLY and CDR2 as FYNNEI. This CDR3 contains 12 residues.

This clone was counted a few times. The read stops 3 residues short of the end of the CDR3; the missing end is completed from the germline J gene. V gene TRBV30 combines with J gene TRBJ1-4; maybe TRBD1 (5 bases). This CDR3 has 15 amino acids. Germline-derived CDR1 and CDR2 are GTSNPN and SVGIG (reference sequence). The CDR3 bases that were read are TGTGCCTGGAGCCCGTCCTGGGGCTATAATTCACCA. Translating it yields CAWSPSWGYNSP. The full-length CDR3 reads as CAWSPSWGYNSPLFF.

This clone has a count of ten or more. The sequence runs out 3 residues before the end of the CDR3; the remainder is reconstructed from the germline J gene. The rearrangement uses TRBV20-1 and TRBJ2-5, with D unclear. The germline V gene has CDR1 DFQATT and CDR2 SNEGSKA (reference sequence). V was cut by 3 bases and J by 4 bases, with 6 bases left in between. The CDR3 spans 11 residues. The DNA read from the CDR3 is TGCAGTGCTAGGACTCTAGAGACC. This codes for CSARTLET. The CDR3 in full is CSARTLETQYF.

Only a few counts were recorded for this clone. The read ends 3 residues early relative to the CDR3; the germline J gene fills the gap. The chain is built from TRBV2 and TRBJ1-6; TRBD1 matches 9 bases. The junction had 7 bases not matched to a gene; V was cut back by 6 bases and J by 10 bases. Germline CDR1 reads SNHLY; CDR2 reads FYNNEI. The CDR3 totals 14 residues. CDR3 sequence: CASRKGQGQSPLHF. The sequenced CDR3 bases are TGTGCCAGCAGAAAGGGACAGGGACAATCACCC.

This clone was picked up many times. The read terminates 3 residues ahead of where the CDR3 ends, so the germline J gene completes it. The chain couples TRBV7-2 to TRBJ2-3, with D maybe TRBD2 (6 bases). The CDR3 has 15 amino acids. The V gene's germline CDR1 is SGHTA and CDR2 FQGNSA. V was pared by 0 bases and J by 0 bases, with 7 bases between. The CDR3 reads CASSLAGLSTDTQYF. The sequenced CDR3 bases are TGTGCCAGCAGCTTAGCTGGACTAAGCACAGATACG.

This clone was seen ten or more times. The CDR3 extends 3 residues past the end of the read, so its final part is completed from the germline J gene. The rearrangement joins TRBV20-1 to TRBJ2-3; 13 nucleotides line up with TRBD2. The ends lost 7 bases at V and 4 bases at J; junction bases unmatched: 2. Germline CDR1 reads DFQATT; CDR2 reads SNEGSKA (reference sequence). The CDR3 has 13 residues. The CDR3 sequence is CSETSGGPDTQYF. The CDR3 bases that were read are TGCAGTGAGACTAGCGGGGGGCCAGATACG.

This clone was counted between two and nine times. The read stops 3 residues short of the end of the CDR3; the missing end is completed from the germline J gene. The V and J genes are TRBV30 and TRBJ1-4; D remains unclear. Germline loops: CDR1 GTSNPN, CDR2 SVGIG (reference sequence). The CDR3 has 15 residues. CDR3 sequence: CAWKRISSYNSPLFF. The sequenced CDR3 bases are TGTGCCTGGAAGCGGATTAGCTCCTATAATTCACCA.

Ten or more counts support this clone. The covered CDR3 bases are TGTGCCAGCAGCTATGCGGGGGTCACTAATGAAAAA. This codes for CASSYAGVTNEK. The complete CDR3 reads CASSYAGVTNEKLFF. The V gene is TRBV7-9, the J gene TRBJ1-4; TRBD1 is a possible D gene (5 bases). The CDR3 end lies 3 residues beyond the end of the read and is filled in from the germline J gene. The CDR3 is 15 residues long. CDR1 is SEHNR and CDR2 is FQNEAQ in the germline V gene (reference sequence). Between the trimmed V and J ends, which lost 4 bases and 2 bases, there was a span of 11 bases. Filled out from reference TRBV7-9 and TRBJ1-4, the complete variable domain reads DTGVSQNPRHKITKRGQNVTFRCDPISEHNRLYWYRQTLGQGPEFLTYFQNEAQLEKSRLLSDRFSAERPKGSFSTLEIQRTEQGDSAMYLCASSYAGVTNEKLFFGSGTQLSVL.

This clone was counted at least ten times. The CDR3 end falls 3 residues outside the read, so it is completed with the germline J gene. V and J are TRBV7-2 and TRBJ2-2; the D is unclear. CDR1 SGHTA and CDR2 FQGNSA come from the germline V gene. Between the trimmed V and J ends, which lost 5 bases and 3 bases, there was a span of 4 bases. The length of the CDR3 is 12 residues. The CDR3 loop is CASSLYTGELFF. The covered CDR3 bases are TGTGCCAGCAGCCTGTACACCGGGGAG. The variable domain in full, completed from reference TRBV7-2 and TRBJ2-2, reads GAGVSQSPSNKVTEKGKDVELRCDPISGHTALYWYRQSLGQGLEFLIYFQGNSAPDKSGLPSDRFSAERTGGSVSTLTIQRTQQEDSAVYLCASSLYTGELFFGEGSRLTVL.

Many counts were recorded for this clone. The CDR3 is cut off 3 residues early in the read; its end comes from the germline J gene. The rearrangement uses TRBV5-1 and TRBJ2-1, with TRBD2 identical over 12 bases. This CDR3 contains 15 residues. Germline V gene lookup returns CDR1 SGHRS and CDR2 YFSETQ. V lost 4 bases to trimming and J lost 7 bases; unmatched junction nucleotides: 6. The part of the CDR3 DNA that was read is TGCGCCAGCAGCGGCGGACTAGCGGGAATAAATGAG. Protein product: CASSGGLAGINE. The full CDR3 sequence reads CASSGGLAGINEQFF.

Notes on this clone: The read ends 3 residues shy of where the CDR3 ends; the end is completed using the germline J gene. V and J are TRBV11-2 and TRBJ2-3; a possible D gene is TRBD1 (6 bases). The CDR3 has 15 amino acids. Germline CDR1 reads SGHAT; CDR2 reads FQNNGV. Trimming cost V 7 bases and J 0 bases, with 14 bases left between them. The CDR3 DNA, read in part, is TGTGCCAGCACTTTGGACAGTTATAGCACAGATACG. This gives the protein CASTLDSYSTDT. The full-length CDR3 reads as CASTLDSYSTDTQYF.

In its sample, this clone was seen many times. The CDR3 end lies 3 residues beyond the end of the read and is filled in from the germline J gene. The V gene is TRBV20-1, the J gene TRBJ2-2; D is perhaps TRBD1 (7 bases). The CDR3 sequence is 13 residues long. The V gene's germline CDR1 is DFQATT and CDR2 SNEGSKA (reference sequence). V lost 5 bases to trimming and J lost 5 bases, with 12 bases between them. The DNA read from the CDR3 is TGCAGTGCTTACGCAGGGGGGACCGGGGAG. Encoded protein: CSAYAGGTGE. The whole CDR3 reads CSAYAGGTGELFF.

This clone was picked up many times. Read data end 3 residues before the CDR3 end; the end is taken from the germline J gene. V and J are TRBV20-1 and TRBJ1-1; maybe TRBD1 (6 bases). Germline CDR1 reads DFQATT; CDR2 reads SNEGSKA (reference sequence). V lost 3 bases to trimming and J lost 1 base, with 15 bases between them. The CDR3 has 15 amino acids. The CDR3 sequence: CSASPTDSPNTEAFF. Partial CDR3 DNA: TGCAGTGCTAGCCCTACGGACAGTCCGAACACTGAA.

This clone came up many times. The CDR3 bases that were read are TGTGCCAGTAGTCCCCAGGGAGGGAACGGC. Protein: CASSPQGGNG. The entire CDR3 sequence reads CASSPQGGNGYTF. This chain connects TRBV19 to TRBJ1-2; D possibly corresponds to TRBD1 (5 bases). The read comes to an end 3 residues before the CDR3 does, leaving the germline J gene to fill in the end. There are 13 residues in the CDR3. Per the germline V gene, CDR1 is LNHDA and CDR2 is SQIVND (reference sequence).

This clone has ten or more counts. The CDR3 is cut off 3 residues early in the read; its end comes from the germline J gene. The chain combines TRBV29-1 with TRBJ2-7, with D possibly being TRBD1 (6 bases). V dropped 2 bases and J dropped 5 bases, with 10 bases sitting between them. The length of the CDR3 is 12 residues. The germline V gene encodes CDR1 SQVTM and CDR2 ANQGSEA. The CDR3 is CSVENPGDEQYF. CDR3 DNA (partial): TGCAGCGTTGAAAACCCAGGGGACGAG.

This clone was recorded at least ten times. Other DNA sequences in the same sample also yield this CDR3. Incomplete CDR3 DNA: TGTGCCTGGAGTGTACAGGGTGATCAGCCC. Encoded protein: CAWSVQGDQP. The entire CDR3 protein reads CAWSVQGDQPQHF. The chain recombines TRBV30 with TRBJ1-5; the D gene is possibly TRBD1 (6 bases). The sequenced fragment ends 3 residues before the CDR3 boundary, so the rest is inferred from the germline J gene. The germline V gene encodes CDR1 GTSNPN and CDR2 SVGIG (reference sequence). The CDR3 length is 13 residues. Trimming took off 0 bases at V and 5 bases at J, with 8 bases between the two ends.

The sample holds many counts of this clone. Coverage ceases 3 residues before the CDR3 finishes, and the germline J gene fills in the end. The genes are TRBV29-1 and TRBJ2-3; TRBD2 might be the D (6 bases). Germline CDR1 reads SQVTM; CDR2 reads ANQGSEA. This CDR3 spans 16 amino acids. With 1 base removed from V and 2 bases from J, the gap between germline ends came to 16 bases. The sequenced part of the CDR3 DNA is TGCAGCGTTGAAGGGGGAGGCGGGATTAACACAGATACG. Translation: CSVEGGGGINTDT. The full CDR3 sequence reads CSVEGGGGINTDTQYF.